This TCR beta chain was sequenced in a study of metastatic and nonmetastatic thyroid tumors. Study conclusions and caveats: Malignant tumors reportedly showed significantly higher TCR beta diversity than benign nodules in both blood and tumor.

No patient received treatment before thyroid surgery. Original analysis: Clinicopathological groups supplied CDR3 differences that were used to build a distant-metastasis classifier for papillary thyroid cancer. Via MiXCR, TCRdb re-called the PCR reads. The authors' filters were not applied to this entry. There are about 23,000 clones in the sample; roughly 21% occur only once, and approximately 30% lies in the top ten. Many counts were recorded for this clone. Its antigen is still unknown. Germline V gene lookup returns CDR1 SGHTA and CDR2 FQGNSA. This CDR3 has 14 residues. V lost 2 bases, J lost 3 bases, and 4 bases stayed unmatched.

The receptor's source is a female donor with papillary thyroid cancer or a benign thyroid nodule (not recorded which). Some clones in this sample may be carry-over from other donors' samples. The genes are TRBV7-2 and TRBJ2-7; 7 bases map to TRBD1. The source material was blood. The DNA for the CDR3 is TGTGCCAGCAGCTTACCCGGGACAGTCTACGAGCAGTACTTC. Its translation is CASSLPGTVYEQYF.